This T cell receptor beta chain was sequenced during a study of cytotoxic CD8 clonotypes in ibrutinib-treated CLL. Study background: The authors obtained response samples at a median of around 11 months of treatment, range 6 to 36. The sample average was approximately 260,000 productive templates and roughly 94,000 productive rearrangements.

General study results and limits: Under therapy, public clonotypes either contracted or stayed stable, and they were uncommon.

The CDR3 totals 14 residues. J lost 7 bases, V lost 2 bases, and 4 bases had no gene match. Germline lookup yields CDR1 LGHNA and CDR2 YNFKEQ. Of note for this clone: Its antigen is currently unknown.

The intended depth for sequencing was 1 in 200,000 to 1 in 1 million T cells. The assay was immunoSEQ multiplex PCR, and TCRdb's table has in-frame clones only and misses some. Found here are tens of thousands of clones, 75% to 85% of them singletons; the top ten hold around 8.5%. This material consisted of PBMCs, taken after 24 months of ibrutinib treatment. The chain uses TRBV4-2 and TRBJ2-2; 7 positions agree with TRBD1. This receptor was obtained from a human donor with chronic lymphocytic leukemia. The CDR3 loop reads CASSQKDRDGELFF. In DNA, the CDR3 is TGTGCCAGCAGCCAAAAAGACAGGGACGGGGAGCTGTTTTTT.